This T cell receptor (beta chain) stems from a study of early stage breast cancer tumors. The protocol was immunoSEQ multiplex PCR, while the TCRdb copy is restricted to in-frame clones and leaves out a portion. This table holds 25,000 to 35,000 clones, approximately 76% found once. Germline-derived CDR1 and CDR2 are SQVTM and ANQGSEA. The V and J ends lost 5 bases and 7 bases respectively, with 5 bases between them. This CDR3 has 10 residues. This receptor was identified in a person between 50 and 60 years old with breast cancer. V is TRBV29-1 and J is TRBJ1-4; D unresolved. The specimen was blood. The CDR3: CSVLSEKLFF. The CDR3 DNA reads as TGCAGCGTTCTATCTGAAAAACTGTTTTTT.